What follows are 2 T cell receptor beta chains derived from one specimen sequenced in a study of CD8+ T cells in alopecia areata. In each case, RNA was isolated and then reverse transcribed into cDNA as the sequencing template. Generated by immunoSEQ multiplex PCR, the TCRdb table keeps only in-frame clones and is missing some. The table records 150,000 to 200,000 clones, around three fifths of them present only once. Treatment here: oral pan-JAK inhibitor, 5-10 mg twice daily. The sample was CD4+ T cells sorted from blood, taken at week 24, from a patient treated with tofacitinib. These receptors originate from a human donor with alopecia areata.

The CDR3 DNA reads as TGCGCCAGCAGCCAAGACTTCGGGGGCGCCGGCTGGAGTTCACCCCTCCACTTT. This gives the protein CASSQDFGGAGWSSPLHF. This sequence joins TRBV4-1 and TRBJ1-6, with a weak D call TRBD1 (6 bases). The CDR3 is 18 residues long. The V gene's germline CDR1 is MGHRA and CDR2 YSYEKL. The germline V and J ends were trimmed by 0 bases and 9 bases, with 21 bases remaining between them.

A few counts support this clone. V is TRBV30 and J is TRBJ2-3; D uncertain. The CDR3 covers 14 residues. The ends were cut back, 0 bases at V and 2 bases at J, with 9 bases in the middle. Looked up from germline, CDR1 is GTSNPN and CDR2 is SVGIG (reference sequence). This CDR3 is CAWSVLVATDTQYF. In DNA form, the CDR3 reads TGTGCCTGGAGTGTACTTGTCGCCACAGATACGCAGTATTTT.